Described below is a single T cell receptor beta chain sequence and its context. This entry comes from a study of blood T cells in healthy people across ages. The CDR3 length is 14 residues. V shed 3 bases and J shed 0 bases, with 11 bases lying between them. Germline lookup yields CDR1 SQVTM and CDR2 ANQGSEA. The authors isolated at least 6 million PBMCs per sample. Using a J-beta primer mix together with a sample-barcoded 5' primer, a second PCR was run for roughly 6 to 11 cycles. A minimum of 2.5 million CDR3-containing paired-end reads was obtained for each sample. TCRdb fed the 5' RACE reads into MiXCR, producing one record per CDR3 protein. The sample has roughly 800,000 distinct CDR3 sequences; less than 70% are singletons.

The chain employs TRBV29-1 and TRBJ1-2; D uncertain. The sample consisted of blood. The clonotype was recovered from a man at least 80 years old in good health. The CDR3, as DNA: TGCAGCGTTGAGCGGGAAGTTGCTAACTATGGCTACACCTTC. Translation: CSVEREVANYGYTF.